Shown below are 5 T cell receptor beta chains from a single sample sequenced in a study of CD8+CD57+ T cells in acquired aplastic anemia (dated by TCRdb to 2016 to 2019). Sequencing was performed on an Illumina HiSeq 2000. Profiling of TCR beta VDJ combinations and CDR3 sequences used genomic DNA as the template. TCRdb cleaned the public reads at Q25 with fastp, built clones with MiXCR and kept in-frame beta chains. Rows are combined by CDR3 protein, so each entry shows the most common genes and DNA. This sample has more than 250,000 distinct CDR3 sequences in its table, and 56% of those were observed once. Of the sample, 7.5% to 9% is held by the ten largest clones. Sequenced material: sorted CD4+, CD8+, or CD8+CD57+ T cells (not recorded which) from PBMCs. These receptors originate from a human donor with severe aplastic anemia or a healthy control (not recorded which).

The V call is TRBV7-9, the J call TRBJ1-1; 9 bases line up with TRBD1. Germline CDR1 is SEHNR and CDR2 is FQNEAQ (reference sequence). Trimming cost V 4 bases and J 7 bases; bases outside gene matches: 7. The CDR3 length is 14 residues. The CDR3 bases are TGTGCCAGCAGCTGGCGGACAGGGGTGTTTGAAGCTTTCTTT. This translates into CASSWRTGVFEAFF.

This clonotype was seen at least ten times. The V gene is TRBV20-1, the J gene TRBJ2-1; 9 bases fit TRBD2. The CDR3 is made up of 16 amino acids. V lost 5 bases and J lost 4; bases outside the gene matches: 12. From germline, CDR1 is DFQATT and CDR2 SNEGSKA (reference sequence). The CDR3 sequence: CSAESGRGGLYNEQFF. The DNA for the CDR3 is TGCAGTGCTGAAAGCGGGCGGGGGGGTTTGTACAATGAGCAGTTCTTC.

This chain joins TRBV12-3 or TRBV12-4 and TRBJ2-1; 9 bases match TRBD2. The CDR3 length is 14 residues. V gave up 7 bases and J gave up 4 bases; unmatched junction bases: 5. DNA of the CDR3: TGTGCCAGCACTTATACTAGCGGGTACAATGAGCAGTTCTTC. This codes for CASTYTSGYNEQFF.

The chain carries TRBV7-8 and TRBJ2-4; D remains ambiguous. V was trimmed by 0 bases and J by 2 bases, leaving 5 bases between them. The V gene's germline CDR1 is SGHVS and CDR2 FQNEAQ. This CDR3 comprises 14 residues. CDR3 in DNA: TGTGCCAGCAGCTTAGCGGGAACCAAAAACATTCAGTACTTC. This codes for CASSLAGTKNIQYF.

This clonotype was seen only once. The rearrangement uses TRBV28 and TRBJ2-5; D remains unclear. This CDR3 has 12 residues. Germline CDR1 reads MDHEN; CDR2 reads SYDVKM. Trimming took 6 bases from V and 2 from J, leaving 7 bases between them. CDR3 loop: CASSPHQETQYF. The CDR3 region has the DNA TGTGCCAGCAGCCCCCATCAAGAGACCCAGTACTTC.